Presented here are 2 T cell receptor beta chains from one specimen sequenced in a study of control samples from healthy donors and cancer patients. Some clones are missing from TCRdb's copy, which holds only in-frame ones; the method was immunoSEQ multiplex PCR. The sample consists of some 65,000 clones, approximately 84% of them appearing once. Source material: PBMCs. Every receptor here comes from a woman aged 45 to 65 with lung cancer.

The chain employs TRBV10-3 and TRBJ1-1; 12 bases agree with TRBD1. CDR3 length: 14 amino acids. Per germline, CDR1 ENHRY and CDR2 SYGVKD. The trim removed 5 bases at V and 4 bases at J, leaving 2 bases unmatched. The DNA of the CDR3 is TGTGCCATCAGTACGGGACAGGGGGCCACTGAAGCTTTCTTT. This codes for CAISTGQGATEAFF.

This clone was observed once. CDR3 protein: CASSLRTGVSGTEAFF. CDR3 bases: TGTGCCAGCAGCTTGCGGACAGGGGTTAGTGGCACTGAAGCTTTCTTT. This chain links TRBV5-6 with TRBJ1-1; 9 positions agree with TRBD1. There are 16 residues in the CDR3. Germline CDR1 and CDR2: SGHDT and YYEEEE. Germline trimming cut 1 base from V and 4 bases from J; bases unmatched to any gene: 8. The full variable domain, in which reference TRBV5-6 and TRBJ1-1 provide the parts outside the CDR3, is DAGVTQSPTHLIKTRGQQVTLRCSPKSGHDTVSWYQQALGQGPQFIFQYYEEEERQRGNFPDRFSGHQFPNYSSELNVNALLLGDSALYLCASSLRTGVSGTEAFFGQGTRLTVV.